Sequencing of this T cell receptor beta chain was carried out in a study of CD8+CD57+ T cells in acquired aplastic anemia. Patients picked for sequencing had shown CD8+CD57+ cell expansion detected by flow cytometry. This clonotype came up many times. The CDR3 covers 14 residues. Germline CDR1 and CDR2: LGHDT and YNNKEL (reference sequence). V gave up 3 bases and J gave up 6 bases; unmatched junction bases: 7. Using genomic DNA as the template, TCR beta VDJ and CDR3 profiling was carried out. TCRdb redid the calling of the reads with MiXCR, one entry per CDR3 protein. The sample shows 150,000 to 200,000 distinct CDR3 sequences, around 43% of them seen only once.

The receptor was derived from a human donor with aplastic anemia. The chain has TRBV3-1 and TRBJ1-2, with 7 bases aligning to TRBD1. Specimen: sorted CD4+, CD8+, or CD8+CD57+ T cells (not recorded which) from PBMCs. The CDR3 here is CASSQVRDRNGYTF. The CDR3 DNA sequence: TGTGCCAGCAGCCAGGTCCGGGACAGAAATGGCTACACCTTC.